This record looks at one T cell receptor (beta chain) sequence and its context. Its antigen is unknown. Nothing much larger sits one base from this clone, and base qualities are not available. Library preparation employed the immunoSEQ multiplex PCR assay. For the multiplex PCR, a mixture combining 60 forward primers for TCR Vbeta segments and 13 reverse primers for TCR Jbeta segments was used. A multiplex PCR assay on genomic DNA amplified the CDR3 region of rearranged TCR beta genes. The amplified TCR beta libraries were sequenced on the Illumina HiSeq System as 87-base-pair reads. For the original study's pipeline: In a later analysis, 70 million to 95 million unique TCR beta chains were counted across the roughly 670 repertoires, and roughly 10 million of these chains were shared by at least two donors. To remove PCR and sequencing errors, raw reads were error-corrected and collapsed into unique sequences using a nearest-neighbor algorithm that merged closely related sequences. Alignment of CDR3 sequences to IMGT reference sequences was used to assign V, D and J gene segments. Each retained sequence needed at least a six-nucleotide match to both a V gene segment and a J gene segment. Rearrangements were called productive when the CDR3 lacked stop codons and stayed in frame with V and J; all others were non-productive. Following IMGT convention, CDR3 was defined as the stretch from the second conserved V-encoded cysteine up to the conserved J-encoded phenylalanine. The earlier analysis of more than 450 of the donors excluded sequences that lacked an unambiguous match to a single V gene segment. An earlier analysis of just under 600 of the donors called V segments functional above 56.7% productive rearrangements and segregating when the between-donor standard deviation exceeded 5%. A statistical classification framework was developed to diagnose cytomegalovirus status using the catalog of TCR beta chain sequences. In a later analysis, TCR nucleotide sequences were compared against IMGT/GENE-DB human TR gene sequences so that V and J genes could be assigned. The TCRdist pipeline was used in a later analysis to assign CDR3 sequences and most-parsimonious VDJ recombination scenarios. A later analysis defined each TCR beta chain by its CDR3 amino acid sequence plus V-gene family, and excluded reads lacking a unique V-gene family. To address suspected cross-contamination and a sequencing artifact, a later analysis removed 592 highly shared, low-generation-probability nucleotide sequences. In a later analysis, a clonal expansion index was calculated for each public chain from normalized within-repertoire ranks of inferred template counts. A later analysis computed generation probabilities with a VDJ recombination model fitted to out-of-frame rearrangements, and checked the results against IGoR. A later analysis scored TCR-TCR, TCR-HLA and TCR-CMV co-occurrence with hypergeometric tests, applying a repertoire-size bias correction to TCR pairs. False discovery rates were estimated in a later analysis by permuting HLA or CMV assignments 20 times. In a later analysis, co-occurring TCRs were grouped using DBSCAN, and TCRdist sequence similarity was added for clustering within HLA-allele-positive subsets. For co-occurrence clustering, repertoires with fewer than 30,000 or more than 120,000 public chains were excluded, along with roughly five repertoires with anomalous nucleotide sharing. What TCRdb holds here is the immuneACCESS table cut down to in-frame rearrangements. Part of the clones is not present; checked against another copy, under half of the missing clones reflect an unresolved V gene, and the others are unexplained. V, J and clone size reflect that table, while D and trimming were determined from the DNA. The sample data list about 160,000 clones, and about four fifths of these were observed just once. The ten largest clones add up to 7% to 9.5% of the sample.

CDR1 and CDR2 are drawn from the germline V gene: MDHEN, SYDVKM. Trimming at the junction amounts to 3 bases on V and 7 bases on J, and the germline ends lie 18 bases apart. Spanning cysteine to phenylalanine, the CDR3 consists of 15 amino acids. The sequence is cut down to CDR3 DNA, 45 bases in frame from base 1. The cohort consisted of 650 to 850 healthy bone marrow donors. At the time of sampling, all cohort members were nominally healthy, though unrecorded immune exposures were likely present. The donor tested CMV seropositive, placing the donor among the 310 or so seropositive members of the cohort. A peripheral blood sample was collected from each donor, and TCR beta sequencing was performed on peripheral blood mononuclear cells. The Qiagen DNeasy Blood Extraction Kit was used to extract genomic DNA from the blood cell samples. The entry originates in a study of cytomegalovirus exposure and HLA in healthy donors (dated by TCRdb to about 2017). With regard to the full study: An earlier analysis of approximately 640 of the donors reported 250 to 350 Gb of sequence data and around 110 million unique TCR beta sequences from around 200 million T cells. Because of strong linkage in the cohort, five DR-DQ haplotypes were treated as single units for association and clustering. Every discovery cohort repertoire had been produced on one sequencing platform. The genetic ancestry cluster associated with self-reported Caucasian donors included roughly four fifths of the 350 to 500 genotyped donors. About 300 gigabases of sequencing data and approximately 93 million unique TCR sequences were included in an early release covering about 600 HLA-typed donors. The study used immunosequencing to profile the T cell repertoires of several hundred subjects and linked those repertoires to cytomegalovirus serostatus. Both class I and class II loci were covered by HLA typing, at four-digit resolution. Besides the first cohort of roughly 660 subjects, a separate validation cohort made up of 120 different subjects was used. The study aimed to test whether signatures of past pathogen exposure could be identified by cataloging public T cell receptors. Among 300 to 500 genotyped donors of the cohort, an average of around 250,000 unique TCR beta nucleotide sequences was sequenced per donor, of which roughly 17% were non-productive. A later genetic analysis used genome-wide SNP genotypes for about three fifths of the roughly 700 donors, treating that subset as a discovery cohort. The number of typed donors differed by locus: about 629-640 for A, B, C, DRB1 and DQB1; 500 to 550 for DQA1; 606 for DPA1; and around 490 for DPB1. Rather than using new phenotypic data, the later analysis identified candidate immune exposures from TCR beta sequences and from how often those sequences occurred across donors. An earlier analysis of 587 of the donors applied high-throughput TCR beta sequencing to assess whether each TCR beta V gene segment acted as functional or pseudogenic. To predict cytomegalovirus infection status, the study combined high-throughput TCR immunosequencing, statistical association of individual TCRs with disease status, and machine learning. A later analysis re-examined previously published TCR beta repertoires from 600 to 700 donors and added high-resolution HLA genotyping to investigate patterns of TCR occurrence. Donor age, sex, ethnicity and CMV serostatus were collected together with the repertoire data. The paper as a whole reports these results and caveats: Roughly 17 rarely observed V segments, including chromosome 9 orphons, were excluded from the earlier analysis of some 590 of the donors because counts were too low. Because some donors lacked HLA typing at each locus, the association tests relied only on the typed subset. In a later genetic analysis, fewer N-insertions in productive TCRs were reported among donors in an Asian-associated ancestry cluster than the roughly 640-donor mean. A further reported finding was that TCR beta sequences accurately predicted the HLA-A and HLA-B alleles for most subjects in the first cohort. A later analysis found that TCR association rates varied across HLA loci, with DRB1 alleles showing the most associated TCRs and HLA-C alleles the fewest. In vitro tests confirmed that a few of the cytomegalovirus-associated TCR beta chains recognize cytomegalovirus antigens. Correlated functional status among segregating V segments might be attributable to linkage disequilibrium, but an unknown experimental factor could not be ruled out. According to the authors, the approach could potentially be generalized to other disease states and immunological phenotypes. This cohort had only TCR beta chains sequenced, and the lack of alpha or paired-chain data limited which features could be detected. Several of the top co-occurrence clusters appeared to be linked to parvovirus B19, influenza, CMV and Epstein-Barr virus, according to a later analysis. When HLA alleles, especially DR and DQ, strongly co-occurred, TCR associations were difficult to assign to individual alleles. In a later analysis, HLA-associated TCR beta chains showed more clonal expansion and lower generation probabilities than non-associated chains that were equally common. Most TCR sequences were observed very rarely across donors, whereas some public TCRs were present in many individuals. Immune exposure information for the cohort was limited to CMV serostatus. In a later analysis, most CMV-associated TCR beta chains were found to appear HLA-restricted, with HLA associations seemingly driven largely by CMV exposure. In a later analysis, around 17,000 TCR beta sequences were associated with specific HLA alleles at a false discovery rate of 0.05. A cluster of highly shared sequence variants was judged likely to represent a technical artifact of the sequencing pipeline. In an earlier analysis of fewer than 700 of the donors, most TCR beta V segments appeared in productive rearrangements about 87% or about 30% of the time, broadly matching IMGT annotations. Some IMGT-functional V segments, including TRBV6-2 and TRBV6-3, could not be told apart with the 87-base-pair reads, so those segments were excluded. The study listed 164 TCR beta chains as associated with cytomegalovirus. Presence/absence analyses assumed roughly uniform sequencing depth across donors, an assumption that may not hold. V-gene and J-gene trimming of TCR beta chains was associated with a missense DCLRE1C variant in a later genetic analysis, and the association was replicated in an independent cohort. The classifier was reported to diagnose cytomegalovirus status with high specificity and sensitivity in both the original cohort and the validation cohort.

This receptor was taken from a male donor in good health and CMV-seropositive. Rearrangement joined TRBV28 to TRBJ1-2, with TRBD1 as a weak D call on 5 bases. Sequenced material: PBMCs. The DNA is as follows: TGTGCCAGCAGTTTCACTCCGGACATTGAGCTTGGCTACACCTTC. Its protein is CASSFTPDIELGYTF.